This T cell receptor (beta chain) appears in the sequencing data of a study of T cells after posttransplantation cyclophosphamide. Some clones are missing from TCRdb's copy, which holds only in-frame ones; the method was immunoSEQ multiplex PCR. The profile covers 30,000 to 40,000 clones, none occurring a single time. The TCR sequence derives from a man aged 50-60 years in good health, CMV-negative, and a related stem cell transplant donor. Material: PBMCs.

CDR3 in DNA: TGTGCCATCGGGGGAGGAGCAGGGGGTTCTTCCGAGCAGTACTTC. Protein sequence: CAIGGGAGGSSEQYF. The V gene is TRBV10-3, the J gene TRBJ2-5; perhaps TRBD1 as D (7 bases). The closer fit of TRBJ2-7 to the DNA end suggests the J call may be wrong. The germline CDR1 and CDR2 sequences are ENHRY and SYGVKD. The CDR3 is made up of 15 amino acids.